What follows are 3 T cell receptor beta chains derived from one specimen sequenced in a study of T cell repertoires in cytomegalovirus infection (dated by TCRdb to between 2018 and 2021). The label giving this sample's treatment or condition can be read as: in vitro stimulation with specific CMV peptide epitopes to enrich CMV-specific T cells. The run used an Illumina HiSeq 1500. Clones were called with MiXCR by TCRdb after fastp trimmed the public reads at Q25, and only in-frame beta chains were retained. Here each entry gathers all rows of one CDR3 protein and keeps the most common genes and DNA. This sample comprises a few hundred thousand distinct CDR3 sequences, 35% to 50% of them detected only once. The top ten clones comprise around 50% of the sample. No antigens are known for them. The starting material was cultured PBMCs, obtained from culture after CMV antigen stimulation. The source is a human donor in good health (CMV status not recorded). Some clones in this sample may be carry-over from other donors' samples.

The CDR3 reads CASSEAGVERDGGNEQFF. CDR3 coding DNA: TGTGCCAGCAGTGAAGCGGGGGTAGAGCGGGATGGCGGGAATGAGCAGTTCTTC. The genes are TRBV2 and TRBJ2-1, with 7 bases aligning to TRBD2. CDR3 length: 18 residues. CDR1 SNHLY and CDR2 FYNNEI come from the germline V gene. The ends lost 0 bases at V and 7 bases at J; junction bases unmatched: 15.

This clonotype was counted only a few times. This chain uses TRBV7-9 with TRBJ2-1, with D unclear. CDR1 SEHNR and CDR2 FQNEAQ come from the germline V gene (reference sequence). The V and J ends lost 7 bases and 5 bases respectively, with 18 bases between them. This CDR3 contains 15 residues. CDR3 sequence: CASNSRYKLHNEQFF. The CDR3 DNA sequence: TGTGCCAGCAACTCCCGCTACAAGCTGCACAATGAGCAGTTCTTC.

The chain combines TRBV20-1 with TRBJ1-5; maybe TRBD1 (5 bases). Trimming cost V 2 bases and J 0 bases, with 17 bases left between them. Germline CDR1 and CDR2: DFQATT and SNEGSKA (reference sequence). There are 17 residues in the CDR3. The CDR3 sequence is CSARIQQEVYSNQPQHF. The DNA of the CDR3 is TGCAGTGCTAGAATCCAACAGGAGGTCTATAGCAATCAGCCCCAGCATTTT.